Each of the 2 T cell receptor beta chains below was sequenced from the same sample in a study of shared clonotypes between healthy human individuals. Some clones are missing from TCRdb's copy, which holds only in-frame ones; the method was immunoSEQ multiplex PCR. Among about 2.4 million clones listed, more than 85% were seen once. Sequencing input: naive CD4+ T cells from PBMCs. Subset given: CD45RA+ positively selected. The source of these receptors is a man between 18 and 35 years old in good health. Some clones in this sample may be carry-over from other donors' samples.

The chain has TRBV27 and TRBJ2-7; 9 bases are shared with TRBD1. Germline V gives CDR1 MNHEY, CDR2 SMNVEV (reference sequence). This CDR3 spans 15 amino acids. V was pared by 6 bases and J by 4 bases, with 10 bases of the junction left unmatched. The CDR3 region is CASRHPGTGRYEQYF. The CDR3 DNA follows: TGTGCCAGCAGGCACCCGGGGACAGGGAGGTACGAGCAGTACTTC.

The rearrangement links TRBV5-1 to TRBJ2-1; 10 bases match TRBD2. Germline CDR1 SGHRS, CDR2 YFSETQ. Germline trimming cut 2 bases from V and 7 bases from J; bases unmatched to any gene: 3. This CDR3 is 14 amino acids long. The CDR3 reads CASSFWGLANEQFF. CDR3 coding DNA: TGCGCCAGCAGCTTCTGGGGACTAGCGAATGAGCAGTTCTTC.